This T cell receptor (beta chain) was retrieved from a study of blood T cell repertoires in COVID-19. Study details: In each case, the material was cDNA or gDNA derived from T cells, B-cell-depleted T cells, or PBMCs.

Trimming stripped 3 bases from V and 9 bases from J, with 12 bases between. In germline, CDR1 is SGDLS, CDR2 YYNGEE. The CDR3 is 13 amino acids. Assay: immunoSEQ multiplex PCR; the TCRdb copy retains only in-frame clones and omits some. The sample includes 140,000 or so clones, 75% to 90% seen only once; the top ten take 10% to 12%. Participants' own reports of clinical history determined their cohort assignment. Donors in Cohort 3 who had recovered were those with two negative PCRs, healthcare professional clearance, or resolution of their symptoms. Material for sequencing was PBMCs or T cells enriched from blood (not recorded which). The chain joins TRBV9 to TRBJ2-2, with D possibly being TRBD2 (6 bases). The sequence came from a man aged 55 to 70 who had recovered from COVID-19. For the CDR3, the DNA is TGTGCCAGCAGCGAGGCGGGGTCCCGGGAGCTGTTTTTT. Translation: CASSEAGSRELFF.